The entry that follows covers one TCR beta chain sequence. TCRdb's table, derived via immunoSEQ multiplex PCR, lists solely in-frame clones and lacks some. The table has approximately 20,000 clones, around three fifths seen once. CDR1 is SGHRS and CDR2 is YFSETQ in the germline V gene. Trimming shortened V by 5 bases and J by 0 bases, and 11 bases separated the two germline ends. This CDR3 spans 14 amino acids. The sample is drawn from a study of sequential checkpoint blockade in melanoma. Study-level information: First-line arms were nivolumab then ipilimumab, or the reverse, randomized 1:1. Both treatment sequences were followed by maintenance nivolumab.

As for treatment: randomized to nivolumab then ipilimumab (arm A) or the reverse (arm B). Patients had received no earlier DNA-damaging chemotherapy. From thawed PBMCs, live CD3+CD8+ cells negative for CD19 and CD56 were sorted. The sample was CD8+ T cells sorted from blood (inferred from file names), taken from a patient given nivolumab and ipilimumab in sequence. The source is a human donor with melanoma. The chain joins TRBV5-1 to TRBJ1-2; possible D gene TRBD1, 6 bases. As DNA, the CDR3 is TGCGCCAGCAGTTGGGACAAAGCTAACTATGGCTACACCTTC. Translating gives CASSWDKANYGYTF.